The next 6 T cell receptor beta chains were all read from a single sample in a study of identifying expanded T cells in peripheral blood. Using immunoSEQ multiplex PCR, the repertoire was profiled, and TCRdb retains in-frame clones only, with some absent. This table has around 81,000 clones, 85% appearing once. Sequencing was carried out using blood. The receptors stem from a person aged 18 to 70 in good health.

The V call is TRBV11-2, the J call TRBJ2-5, with no clear D. CDR1 and CDR2 (germline): SGHAT, FQNNGV. V shed 1 base and J shed 0 bases, with 3 bases lying between them. This CDR3 region has 13 residues. CDR3 sequence reads: CASSLGNQETQYF. In DNA form, the CDR3 reads TGTGCCAGCAGCTTAGGGAACCAAGAGACCCAGTACTTC.

This clone was detected only a few times. This chain links TRBV4-1 with TRBJ1-1, with D uncertain. Trimming shortened V by 0 bases and J by 3 bases, and 8 bases separated the two germline ends. This CDR3 is 14 amino acids long. Germline CDR1 and CDR2: MGHRA and YSYEKL. CDR3 amino acids: CASSQDVRDTEAFF. CDR3 nucleotide sequence: TGCGCCAGCAGCCAAGATGTTCGGGACACTGAAGCTTTCTTT.

This sequence joins TRBV5-1 and TRBJ2-5, with 7 bases fitting TRBD1. Germline V gives CDR1 SGHRS, CDR2 YFSETQ. V gave up 4 bases and J gave up 5 bases; unmatched junction bases: 8. The length of the CDR3 is 14 residues. The CDR3 is CASSNWTGRETQYF. CDR3 in DNA: TGCGCCAGCAGCAATTGGACAGGCCGGGAGACCCAGTACTTC. Full variable domain (rest looked up from reference TRBV5-1 and TRBJ2-5): KAGVTQTPRYLIKTRGQQVTLSCSPISGHRSVSWYQQTPGQGLQFLFEYFSETQRNKGNFPGRFSGRQFSNSRSEMNVSTLELGDSALYLCASSNWTGRETQYFGPGTRLLVL.

The chain joins TRBV10-1 to TRBJ1-1; 9 nucleotides line up with TRBD1. With 2 bases clipped from V and 4 bases from J, the junction kept 14 bases outside the gene matches. Germline loops: CDR1 WNHNN, CDR2 SYGVQD (reference sequence). The CDR3 spans 18 residues. The CDR3 sequence: CASSETTGGPIGSTEAFF. CDR3 nucleotide sequence: TGCGCCAGCAGTGAGACAACAGGGGGCCCGATTGGGAGCACTGAAGCTTTCTTT.

V gene TRBV4-1 combines with J gene TRBJ2-7; D gene ambiguous. The length of the CDR3 is 14 residues. Between the trimmed V and J ends, which lost 0 bases and 0 bases, there was a span of 6 bases. Germline V lookup: CDR1 MGHRA, CDR2 YSYEKL. The CDR3 bases are TGCGCCAGCAGCCAAGAGGTCCCCTCCTACGAGCAGTACTTC. The encoded protein is CASSQEVPSYEQYF.

The CDR3 sequence: CAWDRAMNTEAFF. The CDR3, as DNA: TGTGCCTGGGACAGGGCCATGAACACTGAAGCTTTCTTT. The chain joins TRBV30 to TRBJ1-1; 7 bases line up with TRBD1. CDR1 is GTSNPN, CDR2 SVGIG, per germline (reference sequence). J was trimmed by 0 bases and V by 5 bases; bases with no gene match: 3. This CDR3 comprises 13 residues.